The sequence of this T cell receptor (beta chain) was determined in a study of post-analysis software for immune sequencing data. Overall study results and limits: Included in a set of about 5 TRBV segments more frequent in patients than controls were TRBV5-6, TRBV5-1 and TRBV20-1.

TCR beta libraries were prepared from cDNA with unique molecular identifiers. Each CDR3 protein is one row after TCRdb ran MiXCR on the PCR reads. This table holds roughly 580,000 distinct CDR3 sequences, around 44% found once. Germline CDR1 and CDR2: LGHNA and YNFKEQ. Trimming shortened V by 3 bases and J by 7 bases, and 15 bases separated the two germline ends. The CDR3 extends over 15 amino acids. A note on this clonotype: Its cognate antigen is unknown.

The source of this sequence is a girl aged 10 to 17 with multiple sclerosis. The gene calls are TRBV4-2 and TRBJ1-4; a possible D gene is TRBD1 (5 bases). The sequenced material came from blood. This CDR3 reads CASSQTGGSGEKLFF. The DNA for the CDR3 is TGTGCCAGCAGCCAGACCGGGGGATCAGGTGAAAAACTGTTTTTT.